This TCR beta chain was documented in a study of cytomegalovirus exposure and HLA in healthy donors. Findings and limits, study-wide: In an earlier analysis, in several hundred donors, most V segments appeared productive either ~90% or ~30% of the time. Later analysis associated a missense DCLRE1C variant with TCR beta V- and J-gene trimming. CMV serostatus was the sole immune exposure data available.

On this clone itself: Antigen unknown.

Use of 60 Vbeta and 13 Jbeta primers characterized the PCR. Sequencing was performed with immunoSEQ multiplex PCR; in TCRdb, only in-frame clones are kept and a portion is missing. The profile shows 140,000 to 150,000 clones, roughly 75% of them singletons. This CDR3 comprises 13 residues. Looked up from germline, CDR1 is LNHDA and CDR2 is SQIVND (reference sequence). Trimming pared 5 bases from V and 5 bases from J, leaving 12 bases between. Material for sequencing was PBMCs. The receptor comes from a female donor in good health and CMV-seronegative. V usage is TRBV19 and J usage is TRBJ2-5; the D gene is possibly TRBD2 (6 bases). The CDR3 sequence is CASSGGVGETQYF. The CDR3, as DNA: TGTGCCAGTAGTGGCGGGGTGGGGGAGACCCAGTACTTC.